One sample yielded the 11 T cell receptor beta chains listed below, sequenced in a study of regulatory T cells in long-lasting Graves disease. Arm-PCR of CDR3 regions with iRepertoire HTBI primers generated TCR beta libraries. TCRdb analysed the multiplex PCR reads with MiXCR anew, one entry per CDR3 protein. There are around 450,000 distinct CDR3 sequences in the sample; approximately 15% occur only once, and about a sixth lies in the top ten. Time point meaning: newly diagnosed GD, antithyroid drugs for less than 3 months. Extracted PBMC RNA gave rise to the TCR library. The same sample was also used in a study of T cells in Graves' hyperthyroidism and ophthalmopathy.

Here the sequenced sample was peripheral blood mononuclear cells (PBMCs), taken at new diagnosis, from a patient treated with antithyroid drugs. These receptors all stem from a woman between 25 and 40 years old with Graves disease.

Concerning this clonotype itself: The junction differs from germline at one of its ends, possibly a read error. The genes are TRBV9 and TRBJ1-6; D not certain. This CDR3 has 15 residues. CDR1 is SGDLS and CDR2 is YYNGEE in the germline V gene. The CDR3, as DNA: TGTTCCAGCAGCCCCAAAGGCTCCTATAATTCACCCCTCCACTTT. Translated, it gives CSSSPKGSYNSPLHF.

A word on this clonotype: A much larger clone lies a single base off, so this may be a read error. The chain carries TRBV18 and TRBJ2-7, with D tentatively TRBD2 (6 bases). From germline, CDR1 is KGHSH and CDR2 LQKENI. The CDR3 loop spans 11 amino acids. CDR3 region: CASSEGVEQHF. CDR3 bases: TGTGCCAGCTCGGAGGGTGTCGAGCAGCACTTC.

In its sample, this clonotype was seen many times. The chain carries TRBV5-5 and TRBJ1-1; perhaps TRBD1 as D (5 bases). Germline CDR1 is SGHKS and CDR2 is YYEKEE (reference sequence). The CDR3 has 16 residues. Trimming stripped 3 bases from V and 4 bases from J, with 19 bases between. The CDR3 loop reads CASSSAGLAHSTEAFF. The CDR3 nucleotides are TGTGCCAGCAGCTCGGCGGGGCTCGCCCATTCCACTGAAGCTTTCTTT.

A word on this clonotype: The junction departs from the called germline gene at one end, perhaps through a read error. The chain employs TRBV19 and TRBJ2-7; 8 bases match TRBD2. CDR1 is LNHDA, CDR2 SQIVND, per germline (reference sequence). The CDR3 is 15 residues long. CDR3 protein: CASSSPKAGAYEQHF. The CDR3 DNA sequence: TGTGCCAGTAGTAGTCCTAAAGCGGGAGCCTACGAGCAGCACTTC.

The J gene is TRBJ2-1, the V gene TRBV24-1; no definite D call. CDR3 length: 12 residues. V lost 5 bases to trimming and J lost 4 bases, with 5 bases between them. Germline values: CDR1 KGHDR, CDR2 SFDVKD. CDR3: CATSVGYNEQFF. The CDR3 DNA reads TGTGCCACCAGTGTAGGGTACAATGAGCAGTTCTTC.

The rearrangement joins TRBV24-1 to TRBJ2-7; D may match TRBD1 or TRBD2 (6 bases each). The length of the CDR3 is 14 residues. The V gene lost 3 bases and the J gene lost 6 bases, with 14 bases spanning the gap. Germline CDR1 is KGHDR and CDR2 is SFDVKD. The CDR3, as DNA: TGTGCCACCAGTGATGAACAGGGTAGCGGCGAGCAGTACTTC. Translating gives CATSDEQGSGEQYF.

This clonotype was found a few times. The chain joins TRBV7-6 to TRBJ1-3; D is ambiguous. V lost 1 base and J 0 bases, leaving 7 bases between the germline ends. Germline CDR1 and CDR2: SGHVS and FNYEAQ. The CDR3 is 15 amino acids. CDR3 bases: TGTGCCAGCAGCTTAGTAGACAACTCTGGAAACACCATATATTTT. Its protein is CASSLVDNSGNTIYF.

This clonotype has a handful of counts. The V call is TRBV5-1, the J call TRBJ1-4; TRBD1 is a possible D gene (6 bases). This CDR3 has 14 residues. V was trimmed by 2 bases and J by 6 bases, leaving 11 bases between them. The germline V gene has CDR1 SGHRS and CDR2 YFSETQ. The CDR3 reads CASSFGGRDEKLFF. The CDR3, as DNA: TGCGCCAGCAGCTTCGGGGGGCGGGATGAAAAACTGTTTTTT.

This clonotype appeared a few times. The chain couples TRBV4-1 to TRBJ2-3; no firm D call. V dropped 4 bases and J dropped 0 bases, with 8 bases sitting between them. The CDR3 spans 14 residues. Germline CDR1 and CDR2: MGHRA and YSYEKL. CDR3 amino acids: CASSLSISTDTQYF. CDR3 bases: TGCGCCAGCAGCCTTAGTATCAGCACAGATACGCAGTATTTT.

This clonotype showed up many times. The rearrangement joins TRBV5-1 to TRBJ2-7; 10 bases fit TRBD2. The V segment lost 4 bases and the J segment 7 bases; nucleotides outside the gene matches: 20. The V gene's germline CDR1 is SGHRS and CDR2 YFSETQ. The CDR3 sequence is 18 residues long. The CDR3 reads CASSMSGRASLKPGEQYF. CDR3 DNA sequence: TGCGCCAGCAGCATGAGCGGGAGGGCCTCCCTGAAACCGGGAGAGCAGTACTTC.

Only a few counts were recorded for this clonotype. The chain recombines TRBV20-1 with TRBJ2-7, with TRBD2 matching 8 bases. The CDR3 length is 16 residues. The germline gives CDR1 DFQATT, CDR2 SNEGSKA (reference sequence). V gave up 1 base and J gave up 0 bases; unmatched junction bases: 8. CDR3 nucleotides: TGCAGTGCTAGAGTTTTGGGAACTAGCGGCTCCTACGAGCAGTACTTC. It codes for CSARVLGTSGSYEQYF.